This entry lists 19 T cell receptor beta chains sequenced from one sample in a study of blood T cell repertoires in COVID-19. Produced via immunoSEQ multiplex PCR; TCRdb's table is partial and in-frame only. Of some 74,000 clones listed, roughly three quarters were seen once; the top ten hold about 10%. Sample: peripheral blood. The receptors originated from a woman aged 45-60 years with acute or convalescent COVID-19.

CDR3 bases: TGCAGTGCTAGTCCCGCTAGCGGGAGAACTGAGCAGTTCTTC. It specifies CSASPASGRTEQFF. The chain employs TRBV20-1 and TRBJ2-1, with TRBD2 identical over 10 bases. V lost 3 bases and J lost 9; bases outside the gene matches: 8. This CDR3 is 14 amino acids long. Germline-derived CDR1 and CDR2 are DFQATT and SNEGSKA (reference sequence).

The chain couples TRBV4-2 to TRBJ1-1; TRBD1 aligns across 9 bases. The germline gives CDR1 LGHNA, CDR2 YNFKEQ. After removal of 3 bases from V and 2 bases from J, the junction contained 4 bases not matched to a gene. The CDR3 covers 15 residues. The CDR3 sequence: CASSHPGQGNTEAFF. CDR3 nucleotides: TGTGCCAGCAGCCATCCGGGACAGGGAAACACTGAAGCTTTCTTT.

V and J are TRBV28 and TRBJ2-7, with D possibly being TRBD2 (6 bases). Trimming shortened V by 6 bases and J by 6 bases, and 21 bases separated the two germline ends. Germline V gene sequence: CDR1 MDHEN, CDR2 SYDVKM. The CDR3 spans 15 residues. This CDR3 is CASRFRSGTTSEQYF. The DNA for the CDR3 is TGTGCCAGCAGGTTTCGCTCCGGGACGACTAGCGAGCAGTACTTC.

V usage is TRBV7-9 and J usage is TRBJ1-3, with D perhaps TRBD1 (5 bases). This CDR3 has 14 residues. The V gene's germline CDR1 is SEHNR and CDR2 FQNEAQ (reference sequence). Trimming took off 7 bases at V and 3 bases at J, with 13 bases between the two ends. The chain's CDR3 is CASTETGGGNTIYF. The CDR3 region has the DNA TGTGCCAGCACCGAGACGGGGGGTGGAAACACCATATATTTT. The whole variable domain, remainder taken from reference TRBV7-9 and TRBJ1-3, is DTGVSQNPRHKITKRGQNVTFRCDPISEHNRLYWYRQTLGQGPEFLTYFQNEAQLEKSRLLSDRFSAERPKGSFSTLEIQRTEQGDSAMYLCASTETGGGNTIYFGEGSWLTVV.

This clone was counted between two and nine times. The V and J genes are TRBV7-9 and TRBJ1-1; tentatively, D is TRBD1 (5 bases). CDR3 length equals 13 residues. The germline gives CDR1 SEHNR, CDR2 FQNEAQ (reference sequence). V lost 8 bases and J lost 1, with 11 bases in between. The CDR3 sequence is CASGARRNTEAFF. The CDR3 nucleotides are TGTGCCAGCGGGGCCAGGCGGAACACTGAAGCTTTCTTT.

The gene calls are TRBV7-9 and TRBJ2-3; tentatively, D is TRBD2 (6 bases). Germline CDR1 SEHNR, CDR2 FQNEAQ (reference sequence). Trimming cost V 5 bases and J 0 bases, with 12 bases left between them. This CDR3 is built from 15 residues. The CDR3 sequence: CASSLGGLSTDTQYF. CDR3 DNA sequence: TGTGCCAGCAGCCTCGGAGGGTTGAGCACAGATACGCAGTATTTT.

The chain uses TRBV2 and TRBJ1-5; 8 bases are a match to TRBD1. J gave up 5 bases and V 6 bases, and 3 bases lay outside the gene matches. The CDR3 is 13 residues long. Germline V CDR1 and CDR2: SNHLY, FYNNEI. The CDR3 nucleotides are TGTGCCAGCAGGCCGACAGGGGATCAGCCCCAGCATTTT. Translating gives CASRPTGDQPQHF.

The CDR3 protein is CASSLASSAGGRHEQFF. The CDR3 coding sequence is TGTGCCAGCAGCTTAGCTTCCTCAGCGGGAGGGCGTCATGAGCAGTTCTTC. The chain employs TRBV7-2 and TRBJ2-1; 10 bases match TRBD2. The junction had 10 bases not matched to a gene; V was cut back by 0 bases and J by 8 bases. CDR1 and CDR2 from the germline V gene are SGHTA and FQGNSA. CDR3 length: 17 residues.

With respect to this clone: This may arise from a read error, as a much more abundant clone is one base away. The chain joins TRBV6-5 to TRBJ1-1, with D unresolved. Trimming removed 3 bases at V and 1 base at J, with 6 bases between. Germline V gene data show CDR1 as MNHEY and CDR2 as SVGAGI. The CDR3 length is 13 residues. CDR3 sequence (DNA): TGTGCCAGCAGTTATACACAGAACACTGAAGCTTTCTTT. This codes for CASSYTQNTEAFF.

V gene TRBV3-1 (or the pseudogene TRBV3-2) combines with J gene TRBJ2-5; TRBD2 aligns across 10 bases. The CDR3 extends over 17 amino acids. J gave up 1 base and V 5 bases, and 10 bases lay outside the gene matches. The germline CDR1 and CDR2 sequences are LGHDT and YNNKEL (reference sequence). CDR3 sequence reads: CASSYYQRGGTQETQYF. The CDR3 DNA sequence: TGTGCCAGCAGCTACTATCAGCGGGGGGGCACCCAAGAGACCCAGTACTTC.

This chain uses TRBV6-6 with TRBJ1-1; the D is unclear. Trimming removed 0 bases from V and 0 bases from J, with 8 bases in between. This CDR3 spans 15 amino acids. The germline V gene has CDR1 MNHNY and CDR2 SVGAGI (reference sequence). CDR3 DNA sequence: TGTGCCAGCAGTTACTCCCTCGCTATGAACACTGAAGCTTTCTTT. Amino acids: CASSYSLAMNTEAFF.

The V call is TRBV30, the J call TRBJ2-3; TRBD1 agrees at 9 bases. The junction had 3 bases not matched to a gene; V was cut back by 5 bases and J by 12 bases. The CDR3 runs to 10 residues. Germline-derived CDR1 and CDR2 are GTSNPN and SVGIG (reference sequence). In nucleotides, the CDR3 is TGTGCCTGGGGGACAGGGTTTCAGTATTTT. It codes for CAWGTGFQYF.

The rearrangement uses TRBV11-2 and TRBJ1-4; TRBD1 matches 7 bases. The CDR3 contains 16 residues. Germline-derived CDR1 and CDR2 are SGHAT and FQNNGV. V dropped 5 bases and J dropped 2; count of bases not matched to a gene: 8. CDR3 region: CASSPGDRVTNEKLFF. CDR3 in DNA: TGTGCCAGCAGCCCTGGCGACAGGGTCACTAATGAAAAACTGTTTTTT.

This clone came up once. V and J are TRBV7-2 and TRBJ1-4; D gene unclear. The V and J ends lost 2 bases and 3 bases respectively, with 13 bases between them. The CDR3 runs 16 residues. CDR1 is SGHTA, CDR2 FQGNSA, per germline. In DNA form, the CDR3 reads TGTGCCAGCAGCTTATTGTCGAGGGCGTCTAATGAAAAACTGTTTTTT. Translating it yields CASSLLSRASNEKLFF.

J is TRBJ2-6 and V is TRBV10-3; TRBD1 agrees at 10 bases. The CDR3 runs to 18 residues. Germline V CDR1 and CDR2: ENHRY, SYGVKD. V dropped 4 bases and J dropped 3; count of bases not matched to a gene: 9. The CDR3 region is CAISGTGTGVYGANVLTF. The CDR3, as DNA: TGTGCCATCAGTGGTACCGGGACAGGGGTTTATGGGGCCAACGTCCTGACTTTC.

The V and J genes are TRBV3-1 (or the pseudogene TRBV3-2) and TRBJ1-6; 7 bases match TRBD1. The CDR3 loop spans 14 amino acids. Per the germline V gene, CDR1 is LGHDT and CDR2 is YNNKEL (reference sequence). Trimming took 5 bases from V and 6 from J; bases not matched to a gene: 4. The CDR3 bases are TGTGCCAGCAGCAAAGGACAGGCTAATTCACCCCTCCACTTT. It translates to CASSKGQANSPLHF.

The CDR3 region is CASSLGSPGGRETQYF. In DNA form, the CDR3 reads TGTGCCAGCAGCTTAGGGTCTCCAGGGGGCAGGGAGACCCAGTACTTC. The chain has TRBV11-2 and TRBJ2-5; 8 bases align to TRBD1. Germline values: CDR1 SGHAT, CDR2 FQNNGV. This CDR3 has 16 amino acids. Trimming removed 1 base from V and 5 bases from J; junction bases left unmatched: 9.

The chain joins TRBV6-7 to TRBJ2-1; TRBD2 matches 7 bases. TRBV6-7 is reported as an ORF; its role is uncertain. There are 14 residues in the CDR3. The J segment lost 5 bases and the V segment lost 8 bases, leaving 9 bases of the junction unmatched. CDR3 region: CASGASGVNNEQFF. Written as DNA, the CDR3 is TGTGCCAGCGGTGCTAGCGGAGTAAACAATGAGCAGTTCTTC.

The chain links TRBV24-1 to TRBJ2-1; tentatively, D is TRBD2 (5 bases). V was clipped by 6 bases and J by 8 bases, with 22 bases between them. Germline assignment: CDR1 KGHDR and CDR2 SFDVKD. The CDR3 runs 16 residues. The CDR3 sequence: CATSRAPPTSVDEQFF. The CDR3 nucleotides are TGTGCCACCAGTCGAGCCCCTCCCACTAGTGTGGATGAGCAGTTCTTC.